This record covers a single T cell receptor (beta chain). Antigen specificity is unknown. These data belong to a study of cytotoxic CD8 clonotypes in ibrutinib-treated CLL. This CDR3 is 15 amino acids long. Germline CDR1 SGDLS, CDR2 YYNGEE. The trim removed 3 bases at V and 4 bases at J, leaving 6 bases unmatched. Points from the study as a whole: The study found clonality rose at ibrutinib response, then fell toward baseline at progression. Sustained-remission and progressing patients' sampling times differed.

Only in-frame clones appear in the TCRdb table, and some are missing; sequencing was by immunoSEQ multiplex PCR. The sample lists fewer than 55,000 clones; 57% were seen once. The rearrangement joins TRBV9 to TRBJ2-5; 10 bases are shared with TRBD1. The sample in question was PBMCs, obtained after 24 months of ibrutinib treatment. This clonotype originated in a human donor with chronic lymphocytic leukemia. Here the CDR3 reads CASSGGQGGGETQYF. CDR3 nucleotide sequence: TGTGCCAGCAGCGGTGGACAGGGGGGTGGAGAGACCCAGTACTTC.